These 16 T cell receptor beta chains share one sample of origin, sequenced in a study of patients and donors after allogeneic stem cell transplantation. TCRdb reprocessed the RT-PCR reads with MiXCR, giving one entry per CDR3 protein. The data show some 880,000 distinct CDR3 sequences, with about a sixth seen just once and approximately 5.9% held by the top ten. Sequencing was done on a sample of blood, either unsorted or a sorted T cell fraction (not recorded which). The source is a human donor who was either an allogeneic HSCT recipient or a stem cell or donor lymphocyte infusion donor (not recorded which). It is not recorded whose cells these are; they may come from a transplant donor.

Worth noting for this clonotype: One junction end does not reproduce the germline sequence, and a read error may be involved. The chain combines TRBV12-3 or TRBV12-4 with TRBJ1-1; D is unclear. The CDR3 totals 11 residues. CDR3 DNA: TGTACCAGCAGTTTATTCCGTGAAGCTTTCTTT. Protein: CTSSLFREAFF.

V and J are TRBV6-1 and TRBJ2-5; 9 nucleotides align to TRBD2. Germline V CDR1 and CDR2: MNHNS, SASEGT. Trimming at V came to 5 bases and at J to 4 bases, leaving 5 bases not matched to a gene. The CDR3 has 14 amino acids. CDR3 DNA: TGTGCCAGCAGTCACCTAGCGGGGTTAGAGACCCAGTACTTC. The encoded protein is CASSHLAGLETQYF.

This chain links TRBV6-1 with TRBJ2-5; TRBD1 agrees at 7 bases. Germline CDR1 MNHNS, CDR2 SASEGT. The CDR3 consists of 14 residues. With V trimmed by 4 bases and J by 3 bases, 5 bases remained unmatched. The chain's CDR3 is CASSVTGREETQYF. CDR3 nucleotide sequence: TGTGCCAGCAGTGTGACAGGGAGAGAAGAGACCCAGTACTTC.

In its sample, this clonotype was seen many times. The rearrangement joins TRBV10-3 to TRBJ2-3; 7 nucleotides align to TRBD1. The germline V gene has CDR1 ENHRY and CDR2 SYGVKD. Trimming at V came to 4 bases and at J to 0 bases, leaving 7 bases not matched to a gene. This CDR3 has 16 amino acids. CDR3 residues: CAISAGTDHSTDTQYF. In DNA, the CDR3 is TGTGCCATCAGTGCCGGGACAGATCATAGCACAGATACGCAGTATTTT.

This chain links TRBV5-1 with TRBJ2-4; 13 bases map to TRBD2. The CDR3 contains 18 residues. Germline V gene data show CDR1 as SGHRS and CDR2 as YFSETQ. V lost 2 bases and J lost 0; bases outside the gene matches: 5. The CDR3 DNA follows: TGCGCCAGCAGCTTCTGGACTAGCGGGGGACTAGCCAAAAACATTCAGTACTTC. Its translation is CASSFWTSGGLAKNIQYF.

In its sample, this clonotype was seen a few times. The V gene is TRBV12-3 or TRBV12-4, the J gene TRBJ2-7; D unclear. The CDR3 has 12 amino acids. The V gene lost 3 bases and the J gene lost 6 bases, with 9 bases spanning the gap. CDR3 sequence (DNA): TGTGCCAGCAGTTTTCCCTTTGTCGAGCAGTACTTC. The encoded protein is CASSFPFVEQYF.

The rearrangement links TRBV29-1 to TRBJ2-1; D is possibly TRBD1 (5 bases). The CDR3 has 15 amino acids. The V end lost 3 bases, the J end lost 0 bases, and 12 bases lay between the germline ends. Germline V CDR1 and CDR2: SQVTM, ANQGSEA. The CDR3 here is CSVDTGRSSYNEQFF. The CDR3 nucleotides read TGCAGCGTTGATACAGGAAGAAGCTCCTACAATGAGCAGTTCTTC.

V and J are TRBV5-6 and TRBJ2-3; D assignment may be TRBD1 or TRBD2 (7 bases each). CDR1 SGHDT and CDR2 YYEEEE come from the germline V gene. The ends were cut back, 3 bases at V and 4 bases at J, with 15 bases in the middle. This CDR3 contains 15 residues. CDR3 DNA: TGTGCCAGCAGCTGGGGGAGGGGGCAGGCAGATACGCAGTATTTT. It yields the protein CASSWGRGQADTQYF.

V gene TRBV6-5 combines with J gene TRBJ2-7, with a possible D match to TRBD2 (5 bases). V gave up 2 bases and J gave up 2 bases, with 13 bases separating them. The CDR3 is 15 amino acids. Per the germline V gene, CDR1 is MNHEY and CDR2 is SVGAGI. The CDR3 spells CASSYAPGTAYEQYF. Written as DNA, the CDR3 is TGTGCCAGCAGTTACGCGCCGGGAACGGCCTACGAGCAGTACTTC.

This clonotype was seen a few times. The chain links TRBV12-3 or TRBV12-4 to TRBJ1-3; possible D gene TRBD1, 5 bases. Between the trimmed V and J ends, which lost 5 bases and 4 bases, there was a span of 27 bases. This CDR3 is 19 amino acids long. CDR3 sequence (DNA): TGTGCCAGCAGTCCAACGACCTACCCGGGGCAAAATTCAGGAAACACCATATATTTT. Translated, it gives CASSPTTYPGQNSGNTIYF.

This clonotype was found many times. This chain connects TRBV12-3 or TRBV12-4 to TRBJ2-5, with D hard to call. Deletions cut 6 bases from V and 5 bases from J, with 4 bases between. This CDR3 contains 10 residues. The CDR3 nucleotides read TGTGCCAGCAGCTTGGAGACCCAGTACTTC. Protein sequence: CASSLETQYF.

The chain's CDR3 is CSASAYQETQYF. As DNA, the CDR3 is TGCAGTGCTAGCGCGTACCAAGAGACCCAGTACTTC. The chain has TRBV20-1 and TRBJ2-5, with D hard to call. Trimming cost V 3 bases and J 0 bases, with 5 bases left between them. CDR3 length: 12 amino acids. CDR1 is DFQATT and CDR2 is SNEGSKA in the germline V gene (reference sequence).

This clonotype was observed once. The chain employs TRBV7-6 and TRBJ2-5; tentatively, D is TRBD2 (6 bases). CDR1 and CDR2 from the germline V gene are SGHVS and FNYEAQ. The ends were cut back, 5 bases at V and 5 bases at J, with 21 bases in the middle. The CDR3 runs to 16 residues. The CDR3 loop is CASSALWGEVKETQYF. The CDR3 DNA reads as TGTGCCAGCAGCGCTCTTTGGGGGGAGGTAAAGGAGACCCAGTACTTC.

This rearrangement joins TRBV3-1 to TRBJ2-1; D call uncertain. The V gene's germline CDR1 is LGHDT and CDR2 YNNKEL (reference sequence). This CDR3 is 14 amino acids long. Trimming left V 0 bases short and J 6 bases short, with 9 bases between. The CDR3 region is CASSQELASNEQFF. CDR3 in DNA: TGTGCCAGCAGCCAAGAGTTGGCTTCCAATGAGCAGTTCTTC.

This clonotype was recorded a few times. The V gene is TRBV9, the J gene TRBJ2-7; a possible D gene is TRBD2 (7 bases). The CDR3 runs 16 residues. CDR1 is SGDLS, CDR2 YYNGEE, per germline. The V and J ends lost 4 bases and 6 bases respectively, with 23 bases between them. The CDR3 nucleotides read TGTGCCAGCAGCCCCCGGAGAAGGGGGACTACTGGCGAGCAGTACTTC. Amino acid sequence: CASSPRRRGTTGEQYF.

The chain is built from TRBV5-1 and TRBJ2-1; 13 bases line up with TRBD2. The CDR3 extends over 16 amino acids. CDR1 SGHRS and CDR2 YFSETQ come from the germline V gene. The V and J ends lost 5 bases and 7 bases, in that order; junction bases with no gene match: 9. CDR3 region: CASRSPRTSGRNEQFF. The CDR3 nucleotides are TGCGCCAGCAGATCCCCGAGGACTAGCGGGAGAAATGAGCAGTTCTTC.